This entry features one TCR beta chain sequence. The data derive from a study of blood T cell repertoires in COVID-19. How the authors handled the data: Reference gene primer amplification yielded estimated nucleated cell counts. Produced via immunoSEQ multiplex PCR; TCRdb's table is partial and in-frame only. V, J and clone size were drawn from that table, and D and trimming were deduced from the DNA. The table records about 21,000 clones, 85% to 90% of them present only once. The source is a human donor in a cohort sampled during active COVID-19. The sequenced sample was peripheral blood.

CDR3 region: CAWSLDRAGGYTF. The CDR3 DNA sequence: TGTGCCTGGAGCCTTGACAGGGCAGGTGGCTACACCTTC. The rearrangement links TRBV30 to TRBJ1-2, with TRBD1 matching 7 bases. Germline CDR1 GTSNPN, CDR2 SVGIG (reference sequence). CDR3 size: 13 residues. Trimming cost V 3 bases and J 7 bases; bases outside gene matches: 8. Full variable domain (missing parts from reference TRBV30 and TRBJ1-2): SQTIHQWPATLVQPVGSPLSLECTVEGTSNPNLYWYRQAAGRGLQLLFYSVGIGQISSEVPQNLSASRPQDRQFILSSKKLLLSDSGFYLCAWSLDRAGGYTFGSGTRLTVV.